This T cell receptor (beta chain) stems from a study of blood T cell repertoires in COVID-19. Study information: From the United States, Italy and Spain came samples of acute and convalescent COVID-19. T cells, B-cell-depleted T cells, or PBMCs provided the cDNA or gDNA that served as material.

This clone was seen just once. Original methodology: Reference gene primer amplification gave nucleated cell count estimates. TCRdb's table, derived via immunoSEQ multiplex PCR, lists solely in-frame clones and lacks some. V, J and clone size are those of that table, while D and trimming were read from the DNA. The data show roughly 70,000 clones, more than 70% seen once. The CDR3 has 16 residues. Germline V gives CDR1 MDHEN, CDR2 SYDVKM. The trim removed 7 bases at V and 3 bases at J, leaving 9 bases unmatched. The sequencing sample was made of peripheral blood. This chain uses TRBV28 with TRBJ1-2; 12 bases are shared with TRBD1. The receptor was derived from an older woman with acute or convalescent COVID-19. In DNA, the CDR3 is TGTGCCAGCACCCCCTGGGGGACAGGGGGCGACTATGGCTACACCTTC. Translating gives CASTPWGTGGDYGYTF.